The clone carrying this T cell receptor beta chain showed up many times. The sample belongs to a study of blood T cell repertoires in COVID-19. Study context: Whether acute or convalescent, the COVID-19 samples came from the United States, Italy and Spain. T cells, B-cell-depleted T cells, or PBMCs provided the cDNA or gDNA that served as material.

In the authors' methods: Using reference gene primer amplification, nucleated cell counts were estimated. Data came from immunoSEQ multiplex PCR; TCRdb stores just in-frame clones and leaves some out. Clone size and the V and J calls come from that table; the DNA yielded D and trimming. Seen here are around 330,000 clones, around nine tenths observed once, and the top ten hold more than 3%. Germline V gene sequence: CDR1 SGHKS, CDR2 YYEKEE (reference sequence). The CDR3 has 16 amino acids. The trim removed 1 base at V and 1 base at J, leaving 5 bases unmatched. This clonotype was obtained from a woman aged 45-65 years with active or convalescent COVID-19. Sequencing was carried out using peripheral blood. This chain links TRBV5-5 with TRBJ1-3; 7 nucleotides align to TRBD1. In nucleotides, the CDR3 is TGTGCCAGCAGCTTGAGGGTACAGGGGTCTGGAAACACCATATATTTT. It translates to CASSLRVQGSGNTIYF.